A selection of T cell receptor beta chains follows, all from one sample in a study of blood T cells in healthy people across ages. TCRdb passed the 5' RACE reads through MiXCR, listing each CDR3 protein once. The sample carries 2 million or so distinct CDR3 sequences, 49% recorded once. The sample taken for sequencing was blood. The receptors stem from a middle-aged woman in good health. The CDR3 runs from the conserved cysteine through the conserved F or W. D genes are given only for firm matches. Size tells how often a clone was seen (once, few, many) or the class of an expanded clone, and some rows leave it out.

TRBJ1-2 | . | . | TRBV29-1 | CSALGPPLGYTF | TGCAGCGCCCTCGGGCCGCCCCTAGGCTACACCTTC
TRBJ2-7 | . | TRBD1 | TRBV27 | CASSPIGGQAYEQYF | TGTGCCAGCAGTCCGATAGGGGGACAGGCCTACGAGCAGTACTTC
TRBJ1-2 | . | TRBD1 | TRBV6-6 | CASSQQGSGNYGYTF | TGTGCCAGCAGCCAACAGGGGTCCGGGAACTATGGCTACACCTTC
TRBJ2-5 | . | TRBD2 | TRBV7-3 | CASSLKPGGGTQYF | TGTGCCAGCAGCTTAAAACCTGGGGGGGGGACCCAGTACTTC
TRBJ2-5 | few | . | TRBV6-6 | CASSCPMEGETQYF | TGTGCCAGCAGTTGCCCAATGGAAGGGGAGACCCAGTACTTC
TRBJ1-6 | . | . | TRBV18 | CASSLTRGDDSPLHF | TGTGCCAGCTCCCTCACGAGGGGCGACGATTCGCCCCTCCACTTT
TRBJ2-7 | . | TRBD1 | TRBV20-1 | CSALDRASYEQYF | TGCAGTGCCCTGGACAGGGCCTCCTACGAGCAGTACTTC
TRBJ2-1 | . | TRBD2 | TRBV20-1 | CSAEGTSGVGEQFF | TGCAGTGCTGAAGGGACTAGCGGGGTGGGTGAGCAGTTCTTC
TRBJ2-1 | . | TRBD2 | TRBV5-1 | CASTAGEYNEQFF | TGCGCCAGCACAGCGGGGGAGTACAATGAGCAGTTCTTC
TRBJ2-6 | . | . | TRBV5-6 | CASSVLNGLSGANVLTF | TGTGCCAGCAGCGTTTTAAACGGGCTCTCTGGGGCCAACGTCCTGACTTTC
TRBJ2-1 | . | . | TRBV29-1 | CSVLERIQGHNKQFF | TGCAGCGTTCTCGAGCGAATACAGGGCCACAATAAGCAGTTCTTC
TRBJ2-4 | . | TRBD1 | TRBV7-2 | CASSPGTGGPYSQYF | TGTGCCAGCAGCCCCGGGACAGGGGGCCCCTACAGTCAGTACTTC
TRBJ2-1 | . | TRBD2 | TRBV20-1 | CSAMRAGGPNNEQFF | TGCAGTGCGATGCGGGCGGGGGGGCCAAACAATGAGCAGTTCTTC
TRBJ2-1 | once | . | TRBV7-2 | CASSLWAATVYSEQFF | TGTGCCAGCAGCTTATGGGCGGCTACCGTCTACAGTGAGCAGTTCTTC
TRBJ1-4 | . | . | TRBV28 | CASEQGNNEKLFF | TGTGCCAGCGAACAGGGAAATAATGAAAAACTGTTTTTT
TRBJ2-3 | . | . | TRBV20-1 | CSAPRTRGWEDTQYF | TGCAGCGCTCCCCGGACCAGGGGCTGGGAAGATACGCAGTATTTT
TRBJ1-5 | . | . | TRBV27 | CASSPGRPGSNQPQHF | TGTGCCAGCAGTCCAGGACGCCCCGGCAGCAATCAGCCCCAGCATTTT
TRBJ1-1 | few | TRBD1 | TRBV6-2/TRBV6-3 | CASRTGDTEAFF | TGTGCCAGCAGAACAGGGGACACTGAAGCTTTCTTT
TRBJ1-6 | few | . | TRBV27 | CASSSDEGGPKDNSPLHF | TGTGCCAGCAGTTCGGACGAGGGGGGGCCCAAAGATAATTCACCCCTCCACTTT
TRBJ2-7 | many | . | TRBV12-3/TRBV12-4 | CASSHNPYEQYF | TGTGCCAGCAGTCACAACCCCTACGAGCAGTACTTC
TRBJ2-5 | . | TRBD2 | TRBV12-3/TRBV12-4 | CASSLATSGGQGTQYF | TGTGCCAGCAGTTTGGCGACTAGCGGGGGGCAGGGGACCCAGTACTTC
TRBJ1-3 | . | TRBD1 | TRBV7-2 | CASSYRGFPSGNTIYF | TGTGCCAGCAGCTACAGGGGCTTCCCCTCTGGAAACACCATATATTTT
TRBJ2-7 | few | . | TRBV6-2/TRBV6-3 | CASSRVYNEQYF | TGTGCCAGCTCTAGAGTCTACAATGAGCAGTACTTC
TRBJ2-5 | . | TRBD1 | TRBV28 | CASSLPGTVSQETQYF | TGTGCCAGCAGTTTACCTGGGACAGTTTCTCAAGAGACCCAGTACTTC
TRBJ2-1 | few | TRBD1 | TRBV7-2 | CASSFWRQGNNEQFF | TGTGCCAGCAGCTTTTGGCGACAGGGGAACAATGAGCAGTTCTTC